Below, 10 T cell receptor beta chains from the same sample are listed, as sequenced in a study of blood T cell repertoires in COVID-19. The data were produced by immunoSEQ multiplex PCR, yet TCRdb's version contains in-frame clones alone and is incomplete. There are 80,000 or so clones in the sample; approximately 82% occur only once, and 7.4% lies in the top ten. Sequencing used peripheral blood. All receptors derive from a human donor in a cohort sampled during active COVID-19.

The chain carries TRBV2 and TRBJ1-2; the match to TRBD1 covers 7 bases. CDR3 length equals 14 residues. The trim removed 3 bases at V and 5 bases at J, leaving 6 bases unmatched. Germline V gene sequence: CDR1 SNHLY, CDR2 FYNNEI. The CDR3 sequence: CASSDQQGTYGYTF. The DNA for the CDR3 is TGTGCCAGCAGTGATCAACAGGGGACGTATGGCTACACCTTC.

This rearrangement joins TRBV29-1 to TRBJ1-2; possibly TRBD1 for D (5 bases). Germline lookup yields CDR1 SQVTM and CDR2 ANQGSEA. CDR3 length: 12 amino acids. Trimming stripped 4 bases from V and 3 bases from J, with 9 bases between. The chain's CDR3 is CSVGGADYGYTF. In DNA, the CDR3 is TGCAGCGTTGGGGGCGCGGACTATGGCTACACCTTC.

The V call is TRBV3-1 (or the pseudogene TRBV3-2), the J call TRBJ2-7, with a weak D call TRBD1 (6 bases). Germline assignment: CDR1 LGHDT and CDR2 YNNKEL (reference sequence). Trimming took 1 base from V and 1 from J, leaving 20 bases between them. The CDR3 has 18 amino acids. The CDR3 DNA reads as TGTGCCAGCAGCCAAGTCACTGGAACAGGGACACTATCCTACGAGCAGTACTTC. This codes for CASSQVTGTGTLSYEQYF.

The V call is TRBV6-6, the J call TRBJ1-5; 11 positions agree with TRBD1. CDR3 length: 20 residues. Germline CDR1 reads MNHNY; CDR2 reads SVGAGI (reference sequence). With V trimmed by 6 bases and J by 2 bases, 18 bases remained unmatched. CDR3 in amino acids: CASSPGPGTGGISGNQPQHF. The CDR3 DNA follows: TGTGCCAGCAGCCCCGGACCAGGGACAGGGGGTATCAGTGGCAATCAGCCCCAGCATTTT.

The CDR3 region is CATSSVAGPFYEQYF. Written as DNA, the CDR3 is TGTGCCACCAGCAGCGTGGCGGGACCCTTCTACGAGCAGTACTTC. This chain connects TRBV15 to TRBJ2-7, with D maybe TRBD2 (6 bases). Per germline, CDR1 LNHNV and CDR2 YYDKDF (reference sequence). V was pared by 3 bases and J by 3 bases, with 15 bases between. The CDR3 sequence is 15 residues long. Full variable domain (rest looked up from reference TRBV15 and TRBJ2-7): DAMVIQNPRYQVTQFGKPVTLSCSQTLNHNVMYWYQQKSSQAPKLLFHYYDKDFNNEADTPDNFQSRRPNTSFCFLDIRSPGLGDTAMYLCATSSVAGPFYEQYFGPGTRLTVT.

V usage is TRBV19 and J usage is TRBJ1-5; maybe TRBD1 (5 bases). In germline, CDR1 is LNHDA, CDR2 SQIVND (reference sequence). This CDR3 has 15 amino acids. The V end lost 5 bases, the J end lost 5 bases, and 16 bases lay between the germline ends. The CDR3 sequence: CASSGRQTWDQPQHF. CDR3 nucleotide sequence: TGTGCCAGTAGTGGACGACAGACCTGGGATCAGCCCCAGCATTTT.

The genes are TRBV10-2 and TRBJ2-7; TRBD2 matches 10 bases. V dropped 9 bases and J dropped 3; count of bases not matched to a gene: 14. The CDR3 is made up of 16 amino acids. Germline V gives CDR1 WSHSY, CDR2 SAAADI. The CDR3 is CASRSRDLAGVYEQYF. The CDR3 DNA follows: TGCGCCAGTAGAAGCCGGGATCTAGCGGGGGTCTACGAGCAGTACTTC.

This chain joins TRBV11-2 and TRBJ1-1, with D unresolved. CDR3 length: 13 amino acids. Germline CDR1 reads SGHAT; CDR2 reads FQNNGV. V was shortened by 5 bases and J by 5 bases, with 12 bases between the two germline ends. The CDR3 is CASSPSGPTEAFF. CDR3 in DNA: TGTGCCAGCAGCCCAAGCGGGCCGACTGAAGCTTTCTTT.

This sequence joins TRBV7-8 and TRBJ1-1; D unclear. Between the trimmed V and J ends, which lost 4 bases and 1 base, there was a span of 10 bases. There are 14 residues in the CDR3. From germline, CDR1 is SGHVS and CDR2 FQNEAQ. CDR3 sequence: CASSYGNGNTEAFF. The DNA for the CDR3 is TGTGCCAGCAGCTACGGTAATGGGAACACTGAAGCTTTCTTT.

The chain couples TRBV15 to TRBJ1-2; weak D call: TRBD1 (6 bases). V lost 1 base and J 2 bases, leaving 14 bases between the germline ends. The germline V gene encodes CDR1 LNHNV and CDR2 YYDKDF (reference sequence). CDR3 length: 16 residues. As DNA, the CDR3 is TGTGCCACCAGCAGAGGGCAGGGGTGGGCCAACTATGGCTACACCTTC. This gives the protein CATSRGQGWANYGYTF.